This is a list of T cell receptor beta chains from one sample in a study of identical twins. TCRdb re-derived calls from the 5' RACE reads in MiXCR, one entry per CDR3 protein. The data contain about 810,000 distinct CDR3 sequences, about 12% of them singletons. The data also belong to a second study, concerning yellow fever vaccine responses in identical twins.

Sequencing was carried out using PBMCs. These receptors all come from a woman under 30 in good health. The CDR3 runs from the conserved cysteine through the conserved F or W. Fields, in order: J gene, V gene, D gene, clone size, CDR3 DNA, CDR3 protein. D genes are given only for firm matches. Clone sizes are given selectively: once, few, many, or a class where the clone is expanded.

J: TRBJ2-5; V: TRBV7-9; D: .; size: .; DNA: TGTGCCAGCAGCTTTTTTGGGGAAGAGACCCAGTACTTC; CDR3: CASSFFGEETQYF
J: TRBJ2-3; V: TRBV6-2/TRBV6-3; D: TRBD2; size: .; DNA: TGTGCCAGCAGTTACTCACTAGCGGGGGGGACAGATACGCAGTATTTT; CDR3: CASSYSLAGGTDTQYF
J: TRBJ2-3; V: TRBV10-3; D: .; size: .; DNA: TGTGCCATCAGTGACGCAGATACGCAGTATTTT; CDR3: CAISDADTQYF
J: TRBJ2-7; V: TRBV29-1; D: TRBD2; size: .; DNA: TGCAGCGTTGTAGCGGGAGACTACGAGCAGTACTTC; CDR3: CSVVAGDYEQYF
J: TRBJ1-4; V: TRBV5-4; D: .; size: .; DNA: TGTGCCAGCAGCTTGGGGGGACCGAGTAATGAAAAACTGTTTTTT; CDR3: CASSLGGPSNEKLFF
J: TRBJ1-2; V: TRBV6-1; D: .; size: many; DNA: TGTGCCAGCAGTCGAGGACAGAACTATGGCTACACCTTC; CDR3: CASSRGQNYGYTF
J: TRBJ1-6; V: TRBV6-1; D: TRBD1; size: .; DNA: TGTGCCAGCACCAGGGGGACAGGGGATTCACCCCTCCACTTT; CDR3: CASTRGTGDSPLHF
J: TRBJ1-4; V: TRBV15; D: .; size: .; DNA: TGTGCCACCAGCAGAGTTGGATCAACTAATGAAAAACTGTTTTTT; CDR3: CATSRVGSTNEKLFF
J: TRBJ1-2; V: TRBV6-2/TRBV6-3; D: .; size: .; DNA: TGTGCCAGCAGTTACTACGGGTCCGGGGGCTACACCTTC; CDR3: CASSYYGSGGYTF
J: TRBJ1-2; V: TRBV6-2/TRBV6-3; D: .; size: .; DNA: TGTGCCAGCACGGCCCCGCATTACTATGGCTACACCTTC; CDR3: CASTAPHYYGYTF
J: TRBJ2-5; V: TRBV11-1; D: TRBD1; size: .; DNA: TGTGCCAGCAGCTTAGCGGAAATCTCGACAGGGTGGGTCGAGACCCAGTACTTC; CDR3: CASSLAEISTGWVETQYF
J: TRBJ2-7; V: TRBV20-1; D: TRBD1; size: many; DNA: TGCAGTGCTAGGGGACAGGGGTACGAGCAGTACTTC; CDR3: CSARGQGYEQYF
J: TRBJ1-5; V: TRBV2; D: .; size: few; DNA: TGTGCCAGCAGTGACGGGGCTTCCAGACCCTATAGCAATCAGCCCCAGCATTTT; CDR3: CASSDGASRPYSNQPQHF
J: TRBJ2-1; V: TRBV2; D: .; size: few; DNA: TGTGCCAGCCAGGGCTCCTACAATGAGCAGTTCTTC; CDR3: CASQGSYNEQFF
J: TRBJ2-1; V: TRBV11-1; D: TRBD2; size: .; DNA: TGTGCCAGCAGCTTATCGGCTAGCGGGAGTATAAGGTCCTACAATGAGCAGTTCTTC; CDR3: CASSLSASGSIRSYNEQFF
J: TRBJ2-2; V: TRBV5-1; D: TRBD2; size: many; DNA: TGCGCCAGCAGCACCGGGACTAGCGGCAAGGAGCTGTTTTTT; CDR3: CASSTGTSGKELFF
J: TRBJ1-5; V: TRBV10-3; D: .; size: many; DNA: TGTGCCTCGACCGGACAGCCCAGCAATCAGCCCCAGCATTTT; CDR3: CASTGQPSNQPQHF
J: TRBJ2-1; V: TRBV10-2; D: TRBD2; size: .; DNA: TGCGCCAGCTTTTCTAGCGGGGCAAGGTACAATGAGCAGTTCTTC; CDR3: CASFSSGARYNEQFF
J: TRBJ2-1; V: TRBV7-3; D: TRBD2; size: .; DNA: TGTGCCAGCAGCCCACGAGCGGGAGGAAATGCAAATGGGAATGAGCAGTTCTTC; CDR3: CASSPRAGGNANGNEQFF
J: TRBJ1-5; V: TRBV12-3/TRBV12-4; D: .; size: .; DNA: TGTGCCAGCACCTGGGACCCGAGGCAGCCCCAGCATTTT; CDR3: CASTWDPRQPQHF
J: TRBJ1-1; V: TRBV5-1; D: TRBD1; size: .; DNA: TGCGCCAGCAGCCTTAGACAGGGGGGACTCCGCGGCACTGAAGCTTTCTTT; CDR3: CASSLRQGGLRGTEAFF
J: TRBJ2-2; V: TRBV7-9; D: .; size: .; DNA: TGTGCCAGTGTTGCGGATACCGGGGAGCTGTTTTTT; CDR3: CASVADTGELFF
J: TRBJ2-7; V: TRBV10-3; D: TRBD2; size: few; DNA: TGTGCCATCAGTGCAGAACTAGCGTACGAGCAGTACTTC; CDR3: CAISAELAYEQYF
J: TRBJ1-1; V: TRBV4-2; D: .; size: few; DNA: TGTGCCAGCAGCCAAGATGGTCAGCTAAACACTGAAGCTTTCTTT; CDR3: CASSQDGQLNTEAFF
J: TRBJ2-1; V: TRBV20-1; D: TRBD2; size: many; DNA: TGCAGTGCTGGACGGGCGGGAGATAACTATGAGCAGTTCTTC; CDR3: CSAGRAGDNYEQFF
J: TRBJ2-5; V: TRBV5-1; D: .; size: .; DNA: TGCGCCAGCAGCTTTCTTCGCCAGGGGCAAGAGACCCAGTACTTC; CDR3: CASSFLRQGQETQYF
J: TRBJ2-1; V: TRBV12-3/TRBV12-4; D: .; size: many; DNA: TGTGCCAGCAGTTACGGCGATAATGAGCAGTTCTTC; CDR3: CASSYGDNEQFF
J: TRBJ2-7; V: TRBV12-3/TRBV12-4; D: TRBD2; size: .; DNA: TGTGCCAGCAGCAGGTGGACTAGCGGAACCCGAGACTACGAGCAGTACTTC; CDR3: CASSRWTSGTRDYEQYF
J: TRBJ2-3; V: TRBV28; D: TRBD1; size: .; DNA: TGTGCCAGCAGGACAGGGGGCGTATCGTTGCCTGGCACAGATACGCAGTATTTT; CDR3: CASRTGGVSLPGTDTQYF
J: TRBJ1-5; V: TRBV6-1; D: .; size: many; DNA: TGTGCCAGCAGTGGGGGTATTGGCAATCAGCCCCAGCATTTT; CDR3: CASSGGIGNQPQHF
J: TRBJ2-3; V: TRBV4-1; D: TRBD2; size: few; DNA: TGCGCCAGCAGCCAAGATTTAGGGAGGGCTGGCACAGATACGCAGTATTTT; CDR3: CASSQDLGRAGTDTQYF
J: TRBJ2-1; V: TRBV14; D: .; size: .; DNA: TGTGCCAGCAGCCAAGACTCTCTAGCTTTCTACAATGAGCAGTTCTTC; CDR3: CASSQDSLAFYNEQFF
J: TRBJ1-1; V: TRBV5-1; D: .; size: .; DNA: TGCGCCAGCTACGAGGAGGGCGGGAACACTGAAGCTTTCTTT; CDR3: CASYEEGGNTEAFF
J: TRBJ2-7; V: TRBV29-1; D: .; size: .; DNA: TGCAGCGTTGAGACAGAATCCTACGAGCAGTACTTC; CDR3: CSVETESYEQYF
J: TRBJ2-1; V: TRBV9; D: TRBD1; size: .; DNA: TGTGCCAGCAGCGTAGAACAGGACAGGGTGCTCTTC; CDR3: CASSVEQDRVLF
J: TRBJ2-7; V: TRBV7-8; D: .; size: .; DNA: TGTGCCAGCAGCTTAATAGCTAGTGGGTCGGAGCAGTACTTC; CDR3: CASSLIASGSEQYF
J: TRBJ1-1; V: TRBV20-1; D: .; size: many; DNA: TGCAGTGCCCCCCCCGGGGGCGGCACTGAAGCTTTCTTT; CDR3: CSAPPGGGTEAFF
J: TRBJ2-3; V: TRBV4-1; D: .; size: .; DNA: TGCGCCAGCAGCCAAGATAGGGACACCCCGCACAGGAGTACGCAGTATTTT; CDR3: CASSQDRDTPHRSTQYF
J: TRBJ2-3; V: TRBV5-1; D: TRBD2; size: few; DNA: TGCGCCAGCAGCTTCGGACTAGCGGGAGAAGCAGATACGCAGTATTTT; CDR3: CASSFGLAGEADTQYF
J: TRBJ1-2; V: TRBV28; D: .; size: few; DNA: TGTGCCAGCAGCCCCCCCGGGGGTCCAAGGGCCACCTATGGCTACACCTTC; CDR3: CASSPPGGPRATYGYTF
J: TRBJ1-3; V: TRBV12-3/TRBV12-4; D: .; size: few; DNA: TGTGCCAGCAGTTTACTCCCGGTCTCTGGAAACACCATATATTTT; CDR3: CASSLLPVSGNTIYF
J: TRBJ1-1; V: TRBV7-9; D: .; size: .; DNA: TGTGCCAGCAGCTTAGCCCTGTCGGTTGGGACTGAAGCTTTCTTT; CDR3: CASSLALSVGTEAFF
J: TRBJ2-1; V: TRBV25-1; D: .; size: many; DNA: TGTGCCAGCAGTGTAGGGGGTGGTACAATTAGGGAGCAGTTCTTC; CDR3: CASSVGGGTIREQFF
J: TRBJ2-7; V: TRBV20-1; D: .; size: few; DNA: TGCAGTGCTAGAGATGGGAGCTCCTACGAGCAGTACTTC; CDR3: CSARDGSSYEQYF
J: TRBJ1-1; V: TRBV2; D: .; size: .; DNA: TGTGCCAGCAGTGTCGCCCCTGAAGCTTTCTTT; CDR3: CASSVAPEAFF
J: TRBJ1-4; V: TRBV5-1; D: TRBD1; size: .; DNA: TGCGCCAGCAGCGATCCCGGACAGGGGGCTGAAAAACTGTTTTTT; CDR3: CASSDPGQGAEKLFF
J: TRBJ2-7; V: TRBV27; D: .; size: .; DNA: TGTGCCAGCAGTTTAGGGAGGGGGCCCTCCTACGAGCAGTACTTC; CDR3: CASSLGRGPSYEQYF
J: TRBJ2-5; V: TRBV25-1; D: TRBD1; size: .; DNA: TGTGCCAGCATGGTTGACAGGGGCCAAGAGACCCAGTACTTC; CDR3: CASMVDRGQETQYF
J: TRBJ2-5; V: TRBV20-1; D: TRBD2; size: few; DNA: TGCAGTGCTAGTCCTAGCGGCCATAAGACCCAGTACTTC; CDR3: CSASPSGHKTQYF
J: TRBJ1-5; V: TRBV12-3/TRBV12-4; D: .; size: few; DNA: TGTGCCAGCAGTCGGGTGACAGATTTTAATCAGCCCCAGCATTTT; CDR3: CASSRVTDFNQPQHF
J: TRBJ2-7; V: TRBV3-1; D: TRBD2; size: few; DNA: TGTGCCAGCAGCCAGGGACTAGCGGGAGCCTTCGACTACGAGCAGTACTTC; CDR3: CASSQGLAGAFDYEQYF
J: TRBJ2-3; V: TRBV4-1; D: TRBD1; size: few; DNA: TGCGCCAGCAGCCAAGAGGAGACAGGGATAGATACGCAGTATTTT; CDR3: CASSQEETGIDTQYF
J: TRBJ2-7; V: TRBV5-1; D: .; size: .; DNA: TGCGCCAGCAGCTTGGCCGGGCACCAACCCCCCTACGAGCAGTACTTC; CDR3: CASSLAGHQPPYEQYF
J: TRBJ2-3; V: TRBV6-5; D: .; size: .; DNA: TGTGCCAGCAGTTACTCCGTCCCAGATACGCAGTATTTT; CDR3: CASSYSVPDTQYF
J: TRBJ2-1; V: TRBV5-5; D: .; size: many; DNA: TGTGCCAGCAGCTTCCTGGGCAACGACCCCTACAATGAGCAGTTCTTC; CDR3: CASSFLGNDPYNEQFF
J: TRBJ1-5; V: TRBV20-1; D: .; size: .; DNA: TGCAGTGCCCAGGGACTGCAGTATAGCAATCAGCCCCAGCATTTT; CDR3: CSAQGLQYSNQPQHF
J: TRBJ2-1; V: TRBV19; D: TRBD1; size: .; DNA: TGTGCCAGTAACAGGGGAGACTCAAAAGACCATGAGCAGTTCTTC; CDR3: CASNRGDSKDHEQFF